Below are 23 T cell receptor beta chains sequenced from a single sample in a study of control samples from healthy donors and cancer patients (dated by TCRdb to about 2020). Libraries came from the immunoSEQ multiplex PCR assay. As stored in TCRdb, this immuneACCESS dataset retains in-frame rearrangements with V and J assigned. A fraction of the clones does not appear; measured against another copy, unresolved V genes explain less than half of the discrepancy, and the remainder lacks a known reason. The table for this sample lists about 150,000 clones; more than 85% of them were counted only once. The ten largest account for under 2.5% of the sample. The sequenced sample was blood. Every receptor here comes from a man in his fifties in good health.

The chain is built from TRBV30 and TRBJ2-2, with TRBD2 matching 10 bases. The germline V gene encodes CDR1 GTSNPN and CDR2 SVGIG (reference sequence). The CDR3 extends over 16 amino acids. With 4 bases clipped from V and 6 bases from J, the junction kept 11 bases outside the gene matches. DNA of the CDR3: TGTGCCTGGACCCGGACTAGCGGAGGGGGGGCCGGGGAGCTGTTTTTT. As protein: CAWTRTSGGGAGELFF.

This chain joins TRBV6-1 and TRBJ1-4, with D unclear. The CDR3 loop spans 13 amino acids. V lost 1 base, J lost 8 bases, and 8 bases lay in between. The germline V gene has CDR1 MNHNS and CDR2 SASEGT. CDR3 region: CASSEVRLEKLFF. The DNA for the CDR3 is TGTGCCAGCAGTGAAGTAAGGTTGGAAAAACTGTTTTTT.

This chain uses TRBV29-1 with TRBJ2-7; 11 bases line up with TRBD2. This CDR3 contains 15 residues. V was clipped by 4 bases and J by 0 bases; unmatched bases: 5. The germline gives CDR1 SQVTM, CDR2 ANQGSEA. The CDR3 DNA is TGCAGCGTTGTCTTAGCGGGAGGGCCCTCCTACGAGCAGTACTTC. Translated, it gives CSVVLAGGPSYEQYF.

The J gene is TRBJ2-7, the V gene TRBV5-5, with D unresolved. Germline V gene lookup returns CDR1 SGHKS and CDR2 YYEKEE (reference sequence). V was clipped by 0 bases and J by 2 bases, with 9 bases between them. This CDR3 comprises 14 residues. The CDR3 is CASSLGMSAYEQYF. The CDR3 region has the DNA TGTGCCAGCAGCTTGGGGATGAGCGCCTACGAGCAGTACTTC.

CDR3 protein: CSVRVTQGTYGYTF. Written as DNA, the CDR3 is TGCAGCGTGAGGGTAACACAGGGGACATATGGCTACACCTTC. This sequence joins TRBV29-1 and TRBJ1-2, with 7 bases matching TRBD1. J was trimmed by 5 bases and V by 6 bases; bases with no gene match: 12. This CDR3 is built from 14 residues. The V gene's germline CDR1 is SQVTM and CDR2 ANQGSEA.

This chain uses TRBV6-5 with TRBJ2-2, with TRBD1 matching over 8 bases. The V segment lost 10 bases and the J segment 4 bases; nucleotides outside the gene matches: 11. This CDR3 spans 15 amino acids. Germline V lookup: CDR1 MNHEY, CDR2 SVGAGI. CDR3 residues: CATSDRGGSTGELFF. For the CDR3, the DNA is TGTGCCACCTCAGACAGGGGAGGAAGCACCGGGGAGCTGTTTTTT.

The rearrangement links TRBV29-1 to TRBJ1-3; maybe TRBD1 (5 bases). From germline, CDR1 is SQVTM and CDR2 ANQGSEA. V lost 7 bases and J lost 4, with 17 bases in between. The CDR3 has 14 amino acids. In DNA, the CDR3 is TGCAGCGCCCCGGGGGGGGTAGGAGGAAACACCATATATTTT. Translation: CSAPGGVGGNTIYF.

The V and J genes are TRBV7-3 and TRBJ2-7; D tentatively fits TRBD1 or TRBD2 (5 bases each). Trimming stripped 5 bases from V and 6 bases from J, with 17 bases between. The CDR3 runs 14 residues. Per the germline V gene, CDR1 is SGHTA and CDR2 is FQGTGA. CDR3 sequence reads: CASSPGGTLGEQYF. The DNA of the CDR3 is TGTGCCAGCAGCCCAGGTGGGACGTTGGGCGAGCAGTACTTC.

This clone was recorded only once. This chain connects TRBV15 to TRBJ1-1; 7 bases agree with TRBD1. Losses at the gene ends were 5 bases for V and 0 bases for J; bases not matched to a gene: 3. Per germline, CDR1 LNHNV and CDR2 YYDKDF (reference sequence). This CDR3 region has 14 residues. This CDR3 reads CATSVQGVNTEAFF. For the CDR3, the DNA is TGTGCCACCAGCGTCCAGGGGGTGAACACTGAAGCTTTCTTT. Based on the CDR3 plus reference TRBV15 and TRBJ1-1, the full variable domain is DAMVIQNPRYQVTQFGKPVTLSCSQTLNHNVMYWYQQKSSQAPKLLFHYYDKDFNNEADTPDNFQSRRPNTSFCFLDIRSPGLGDTAMYLCATSVQGVNTEAFFGQGTRLTVV.

This clone was found once. The sample holds other DNA sequences that translate to the same CDR3. The V and J genes are TRBV9 and TRBJ1-4; D remains unclear. Between the trimmed V and J ends, which lost 0 bases and 0 bases, there was a span of 6 bases. The CDR3 is made up of 15 amino acids. Germline loops: CDR1 SGDLS, CDR2 YYNGEE. CDR3 nucleotide sequence: TGTGCCAGCAGCGTAGTTGGAGCAACTAATGAAAAACTGTTTTTT. It translates to CASSVVGATNEKLFF.

The chain uses TRBV15 and TRBJ1-1; no reliable D call. The ends were cut back, 0 bases at V and 4 bases at J, with 9 bases in the middle. Germline lookup yields CDR1 LNHNV and CDR2 YYDKDF (reference sequence). The CDR3 is 14 amino acids. CDR3 nucleotide sequence: TGTGCCACCAGCAGAGAGCGAGGGAGCACTGAAGCTTTCTTT. Translated: CATSRERGSTEAFF.

The rearrangement links TRBV6-5 to TRBJ2-2; D unclear. The CDR3 sequence is 11 residues long. Trimming left V 8 bases short and J 3 bases short, with 4 bases between. Germline V gene data show CDR1 as MNHEY and CDR2 as SVGAGI. The CDR3 DNA is TGTGCCAGCGTGTACACCGGGGAGCTGTTTTTT. It yields the protein CASVYTGELFF.

The gene calls are TRBV19 and TRBJ2-6; no clear D gene. V was pared by 3 bases and J by 0 bases, with 6 bases between. This CDR3 contains 15 residues. Germline V gene sequence: CDR1 LNHDA, CDR2 SQIVND (reference sequence). CDR3 protein: CASSMMGSGANVLTF. CDR3 coding DNA: TGTGCCAGTAGTATGATGGGCTCTGGGGCCAACGTCCTGACTTTC.

The chain joins TRBV27 to TRBJ1-2; 9 nucleotides match TRBD1. Losses at the gene ends were 4 bases for V and 2 bases for J; bases not matched to a gene: 5. This CDR3 region has 15 residues. CDR1 is MNHEY and CDR2 is SMNVEV in the germline V gene (reference sequence). CDR3 in amino acids: CASSSGQGRNYGYTF. DNA for the CDR3: TGTGCCAGCAGTTCTGGACAGGGGAGAAACTATGGCTACACCTTC.

CDR3 region: CASSSGTHQETQYF. The CDR3 nucleotides read TGTGCCAGTAGTAGCGGGACCCACCAAGAGACCCAGTACTTC. The V call is TRBV19, the J call TRBJ2-5, with D maybe TRBD2 (6 bases). V was pared by 4 bases and J by 0 bases, with 9 bases between. Germline CDR1 and CDR2: LNHDA and SQIVND (reference sequence). The CDR3 is 14 residues long.

This chain's CDR3 is CASSLWLAGGPSDTQYF. DNA of the CDR3: TGTGCCAGCAGTTTATGGCTAGCGGGAGGGCCCTCAGATACGCAGTATTTT. The rearrangement joins TRBV27 to TRBJ2-3; 12 nucleotides line up with TRBD2. The junction had 6 bases not matched to a gene; V was cut back by 1 base and J by 4 bases. The CDR3 has 17 amino acids. From germline, CDR1 is MNHEY and CDR2 SMNVEV (reference sequence).

This rearrangement joins TRBV10-2 to TRBJ2-3; 7 nucleotides agree with TRBD1. V lost 1 base, J lost 7 bases, and 2 bases stayed unmatched. Looked up from germline, CDR1 is WSHSY and CDR2 is SAAADI. This CDR3 comprises 13 residues. The DNA for the CDR3 is TGCGCCAGCAGTGAGTTGACAGGGAATACGCAGTATTTT. Protein sequence: CASSELTGNTQYF.

The V gene is TRBV12-2, the J gene TRBJ2-7; the D call of TRBD1 is as the table states it, not checked on the DNA. TRBV12-2 is reported as a pseudogene. The CDR3 has 18 amino acids. The CDR3 DNA is TGTGCAAGTCGCTTAGTCGAGGGGGACAGGCCTAGCTCCTACGAGCAGTACTTC. Protein: CASRLVEGDRPSSYEQYF.

The chain is built from TRBV7-9 and TRBJ2-3; D gene unclear. The CDR3 covers 14 residues. Deletions cut 11 bases from V and 0 bases from J, with 15 bases between. In germline, CDR1 is SEHNR, CDR2 FQNEAQ (reference sequence). The CDR3: CASKVGASTDTQYF. In DNA form, the CDR3 reads TGTGCCTCCAAGGTGGGTGCTAGCACAGATACGCAGTATTTT.

This clone occurred a few times. This sample includes further DNA sequences coding for the same CDR3. The chain carries TRBV27 and TRBJ2-7, with D uncertain. The CDR3 has 11 amino acids. Germline CDR1 MNHEY, CDR2 SMNVEV (reference sequence). Deletions cut 4 bases from V and 0 bases from J, with 1 base between. The CDR3 DNA reads as TGTGCCAGCAGTTCCTCCTACGAGCAGTACTTC. Protein: CASSSSYEQYF.

The chain carries TRBV10-2 and TRBJ2-5; a weak D match, TRBD2 (5 bases). Germline CDR1 reads WSHSY; CDR2 reads SAAADI. The CDR3 is 12 residues long. The V and J ends lost 3 bases and 5 bases respectively, with 7 bases between them. Here the CDR3 reads CASSDSGETQYF. The CDR3 DNA reads TGCGCCAGCAGTGATTCGGGGGAGACCCAGTACTTC.

The J gene is TRBJ2-3, the V gene TRBV19; no definite D call. The germline V gene has CDR1 LNHDA and CDR2 SQIVND (reference sequence). V shed 5 bases and J shed 6 bases, with 12 bases lying between them. The CDR3 runs to 13 residues. The CDR3 nucleotides are TGTGCCAGTAGTTTGACACTTCTGGATACGCAGTATTTT. Translating it yields CASSLTLLDTQYF.

V and J are TRBV9 and TRBJ2-1; D gene ambiguous. The length of the CDR3 is 15 residues. The germline V gene encodes CDR1 SGDLS and CDR2 YYNGEE. Trimming took 0 bases from V and 0 from J, leaving 7 bases between them. CDR3 nucleotides: TGTGCCAGCAGCGTAGCTTCTAGCTCCTACAATGAGCAGTTCTTC. Translating gives CASSVASSSYNEQFF.